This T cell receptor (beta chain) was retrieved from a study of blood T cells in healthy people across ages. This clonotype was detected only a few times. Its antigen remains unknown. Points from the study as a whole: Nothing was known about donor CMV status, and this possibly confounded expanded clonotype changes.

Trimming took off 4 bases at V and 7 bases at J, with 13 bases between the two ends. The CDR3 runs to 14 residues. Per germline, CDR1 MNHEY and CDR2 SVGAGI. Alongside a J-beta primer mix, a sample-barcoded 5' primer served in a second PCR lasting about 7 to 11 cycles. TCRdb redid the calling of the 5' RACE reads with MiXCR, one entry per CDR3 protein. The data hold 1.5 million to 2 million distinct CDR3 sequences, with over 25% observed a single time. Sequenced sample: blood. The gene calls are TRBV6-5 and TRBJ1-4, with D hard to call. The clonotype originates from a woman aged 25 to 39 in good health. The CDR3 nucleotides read TGTGCCAGCAGTTTTGCACGGAGCAGTGAAAAACTGTTTTTT. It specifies CASSFARSSEKLFF.